A single sample gave rise to the 10 T cell receptor beta chains below, sequenced in a study of blood T cell repertoires in COVID-19. Libraries were prepared by immunoSEQ multiplex PCR; TCRdb keeps only in-frame clonotypes and omits some of them. The sample gives hundreds of thousands of clones, 80% to 90% of which show up once; around 1.1% is in the top ten. Sample: PBMCs or T cells enriched from blood (not recorded which). The receptors shown here come from a man younger than 40 who had recovered from COVID-19.

This clone was recorded once. J is TRBJ1-5 and V is TRBV7-9, with 7 bases aligning to TRBD1. The CDR3 has 13 residues. V was clipped by 4 bases and J by 5 bases; unmatched bases: 2. Germline assignment: CDR1 SEHNR and CDR2 FQNEAQ (reference sequence). This CDR3 reads CASSSTGDQPQHF. Written as DNA, the CDR3 is TGTGCCAGCAGCTCCACAGGGGATCAGCCCCAGCATTTT. Full variable domain (missing parts from reference TRBV7-9 and TRBJ1-5): DTGVSQNPRHKITKRGQNVTFRCDPISEHNRLYWYRQTLGQGPEFLTYFQNEAQLEKSRLLSDRFSAERPKGSFSTLEIQRTEQGDSAMYLCASSSTGDQPQHFGDGTRLSIL.

This chain joins TRBV7-6 and TRBJ2-1; 11 nucleotides match TRBD2. CDR3 length: 17 residues. Trimming took 5 bases from V and 4 from J; bases not matched to a gene: 10. Germline V gene lookup returns CDR1 SGHVS and CDR2 FNYEAQ. Written as DNA, the CDR3 is TGTGCCAGCAGCGGAAGAACGGGACTAGCGGATTACAATGAGCAGTTCTTC. Protein sequence: CASSGRTGLADYNEQFF.

This rearrangement joins TRBV4-1 to TRBJ2-1; TRBD1 might be the D (6 bases). The V end lost 4 bases, the J end lost 2 bases, and 21 bases lay between the germline ends. CDR3 length: 18 residues. Germline V lookup: CDR1 MGHRA, CDR2 YSYEKL. CDR3 protein: CASSPTGLSVYPYNEQFF. The CDR3 bases are TGCGCCAGCAGCCCGACAGGACTTAGCGTCTATCCCTACAATGAGCAGTTCTTC.

The chain links TRBV10-3 to TRBJ2-5; D is perhaps TRBD2 (6 bases). Germline CDR1 ENHRY, CDR2 SYGVKD. The CDR3 runs 15 residues. The V and J ends lost 2 bases and 5 bases respectively, with 15 bases between them. CDR3 DNA sequence: TGTGCCATCAGTGAGGCTGCACTAGCTCGGGAGACCCAGTACTTC. Translation: CAISEAALARETQYF.

A single count supports this clone. The V gene is TRBV12-5, the J gene TRBJ2-5; D remains ambiguous. The CDR3 loop spans 12 amino acids. Germline V gene sequence: CDR1 LGHNT, CDR2 FRNRAP. V was cut by 6 bases and J by 3 bases, with 8 bases left in between. The DNA for the CDR3 is TGTGCTAGTGGCCTACTCGAAGAGACCCAGTACTTC. Its protein is CASGLLEETQYF.

The rearrangement links TRBV28 to TRBJ1-6; D unresolved. CDR1 is MDHEN and CDR2 is SYDVKM in the germline V gene. V shed 3 bases and J shed 6 bases, with 3 bases lying between them. The CDR3 contains 12 residues. This chain's CDR3 is CASSFSNSPLHF. As DNA, the CDR3 is TGTGCCAGCAGTTTCAGTAATTCACCCCTCCACTTT.

The chain combines TRBV6-2 or TRBV6-3 with TRBJ1-5; D unresolved. Germline V gene lookup returns CDR1 MNHEY and CDR2 SVGEGT. This CDR3 contains 15 residues. V lost 4 bases to trimming and J lost 6 bases, with 16 bases between them. The CDR3 coding sequence is TGTGCCAGCAGTTCGGGTACGGCCAGACTTCAGCCCCAGCATTTT. Encoded protein: CASSSGTARLQPQHF.

The CDR3 region is CASSFWQDYNSPLHF. CDR3 coding DNA: TGTGCCAGCAGCTTTTGGCAGGATTATAATTCACCCCTCCACTTT. The rearrangement joins TRBV7-9 to TRBJ1-6, with D uncertain. CDR1 and CDR2 (germline): SEHNR, FQNEAQ (reference sequence). There are 15 residues in the CDR3. Trimming removed 3 bases from V and 4 bases from J, with 10 bases in between.

V gene TRBV28 combines with J gene TRBJ2-7; 7 bases align to TRBD1. Trimming cost V 7 bases and J 3 bases; bases outside gene matches: 9. The germline V gene encodes CDR1 MDHEN and CDR2 SYDVKM. The CDR3 totals 14 residues. DNA of the CDR3: TGTGCCAGCACCACGACAGGGACCCACTACGAGCAGTACTTC. Translation: CASTTTGTHYEQYF.

V is TRBV30 and J is TRBJ2-7; D is possibly TRBD2 (6 bases). Deletions cut 0 bases from V and 9 bases from J, with 18 bases between. This CDR3 has 14 amino acids. The germline CDR1 and CDR2 sequences are GTSNPN and SVGIG (reference sequence). The DNA for the CDR3 is TGTGCCTGGAGTGTTCGGGGGAGTGGGTCCGGGCAGTACTTC. Translating gives CAWSVRGSGSGQYF.